This T cell receptor (beta chain) appears in the sequencing data of a study of control samples from healthy donors and cancer patients. This CDR3 region has 11 residues. Trimming removed 5 bases from V and 11 bases from J; junction bases left unmatched: 5. The V gene's germline CDR1 is SNHLY and CDR2 FYNNEI. Only in-frame clones appear in the TCRdb table, and some are missing; sequencing was by immunoSEQ multiplex PCR. The table includes some 130,000 clones, around nine tenths detected once. This TCR was recovered from a young man in good health. Source material: blood. The chain combines TRBV2 with TRBJ1-1, with 7 bases fitting TRBD1. The CDR3 coding sequence is TGTGCCAGCAGTAGGGACAGTGGGGCTTTCTTT. This codes for CASSRDSGAFF.